This is a list of T cell receptor beta chains from one sample in a study of OX40 agonist ivuxolimab in advanced cancers. Produced via immunoSEQ multiplex PCR; TCRdb's table is partial and in-frame only. The sample holds about 64,000 clones; 82% are singletons and the top ten take around 5%. The sample consisted of CD4+ or CD8+ T cells sorted from blood, taken in a trial of the OX40 agonist ivuxolimab. All receptors derive from an adult with an advanced solid tumor such as melanoma, head and neck, liver or kidney cancer. The CDR3 runs from the conserved cysteine through the conserved F or W. A D gene is named only where the DNA matches it firmly. A row's size may be missing; if present it is once, few, many or a size class.

J | V | D | size | CDR3 | DNA
TRBJ1-2 | TRBV28 | - | - | CASSLAGYGYTF | TGTGCCAGCAGTTTAGCAGGCTATGGCTACACCTTC
TRBJ1-1 | TRBV6-1 | - | - | CASSEGLAATEAFF | TGTGCCAGCAGTGAAGGTCTGGCGGCCACTGAAGCTTTCTTT
TRBJ1-2 | TRBV6-6 | TRBD1 | few | CASSPGTGTYGYTF | TGCGCCAGCAGTCCCGGGACAGGGACCTATGGCTACACCTTC
TRBJ1-2 | TRBV6-1 | - | once | CATPTVYYGYTF | TGTGCCACCCCGACGGTTTACTATGGCTACACCTTC
TRBJ1-4 | TRBV7-9 | - | few | CASSLEGDEKLFF | TGTGCCAGCAGCTTAGAAGGGGACGAAAAACTGTTTTTT
TRBJ2-2 | TRBV7-9 | - | - | CASSSDPAGTGELFF | TGTGCCAGCAGCTCCGATCCCGCAGGCACCGGGGAGCTGTTTTTT
TRBJ1-5 | TRBV19 | TRBD1 | - | CASSLLRTGLQPQHF | TGTGCCAGTAGTCTGCTTCGGACAGGGTTGCAGCCCCAGCATTTT
TRBJ2-1 | TRBV6-1 | - | - | CASSEVGGDYNEQFF | TGTGCCAGCAGTGAGGTGGGCGGGGACTACAATGAGCAGTTCTTC
TRBJ2-3 | TRBV5-4 | TRBD2 | - | CASSLDWTSGTDTQYF | TGTGCCAGCAGCCTAGATTGGACTAGCGGCACAGATACGCAGTATTTT
TRBJ1-1 | TRBV5-4 | TRBD1 | - | CASSPGGGQAYTEAFF | TGTGCCAGCAGCCCAGGGGGAGGACAGGCCTACACTGAAGCTTTCTTT
TRBJ2-5 | TRBV5-4 | - | - | CASSLTGAPSETQYF | TGTGCCAGCAGCTTGACCGGGGCCCCCTCGGAGACCCAGTACTTC
TRBJ2-5 | TRBV4-2 | - | - | CASSQDLARGGETQYF | TGTGCCAGCAGCCAAGATCTTGCGCGGGGAGGAGAGACCCAGTACTTC
TRBJ1-1 | TRBV19 | - | few | CASSMGQYTEAFF | TGTGCCAGTAGTATGGGACAATACACTGAAGCTTTCTTT
TRBJ2-7 | TRBV5-1 | TRBD2 | - | CASSLGTPGLAYRSSYEQYF | TGCGCCAGCAGCTTGGGAACTCCGGGACTAGCGTATAGGAGCTCCTACGAGCAGTACTTC
TRBJ2-3 | TRBV5-1 | TRBD2 | - | CASSGRRTSGSSRGTDTQYF | TGCGCCAGCAGCGGACGTCGGACTAGCGGGAGTTCTCGGGGCACAGATACGCAGTATTTT
TRBJ2-2 | TRBV10-1 | - | - | CASSESAGELFF | TGCGCCAGCAGTGAGTCAGCCGGGGAGCTGTTTTTT
TRBJ1-2 | TRBV28 | TRBD1 | medium-sized | CASSSPSDRDGYGYTF | TGTGCCAGCAGTTCTCCGTCAGACAGGGATGGCTATGGCTACACCTTC
TRBJ1-3 | TRBV9 | - | - | CASSVTYSGNTIYF | TGTGCCAGCAGCGTAACTTACTCTGGAAACACCATATATTTT
TRBJ2-7 | TRBV14 | - | few | CASSPGYGEQYF | TGTGCCAGCAGCCCAGGGTACGGCGAGCAGTACTTC
TRBJ1-1 | TRBV7-2 | - | - | CASSLTGKTEAFF | TGTGCCAGCAGCTTGACAGGAAAAACTGAAGCTTTCTTT
TRBJ1-6 | TRBV5-1 | - | - | CASSLSGQQKGMNSPLHF | TGCGCCAGCAGCTTGTCTGGGCAGCAGAAGGGGATGAATTCACCCCTCCACTTT
TRBJ2-7 | TRBV7-8 | - | - | CASSLGPDFHEQYF | TGTGCCAGCAGCTTAGGACCCGATTTCCACGAGCAGTACTTC
TRBJ1-2 | TRBV6-5 | - | once | CASSPTKTPIYGYTF | TGTGCCAGCAGTCCGACGAAGACTCCGATCTATGGCTACACCTTC
TRBJ2-5 | TRBV19 | TRBD1 | - | CASSVRDRVETQYF | TGTGCCAGTAGTGTCCGGGACAGGGTAGAGACCCAGTACTTC
TRBJ2-2 | TRBV7-9 | - | - | CASSVQLRTSNTGELFF | TGTGCCAGCAGCGTTCAATTGAGGACTTCGAACACCGGGGAGCTGTTTTTT
TRBJ1-1 | TRBV10-3 | - | - | CAIRTEVNTEAFF | TGTGCCATCCGGACAGAAGTGAACACTGAAGCTTTCTTT
TRBJ1-1 | TRBV7-9 | - | - | CASSFLGTRNTEAFF | TGTGCCAGCAGCTTCTTGGGAACTAGAAACACTGAAGCTTTCTTT
TRBJ2-7 | TRBV14 | TRBD2 | - | CASSPRLAGVPKQYF | TGTGCCAGCAGCCCGAGACTAGCGGGGGTTCCCAAGCAGTACTTC
TRBJ1-1 | TRBV11-2 | - | - | CASSLEQGLVEAFF | TGTGCCAGCAGCTTAGAGCAGGGATTAGTTGAAGCTTTCTTT
TRBJ1-2 | TRBV5-1 | TRBD1 | - | CASSLAGGRKEYGYTF | TGCGCCAGCAGCTTGGCAGGGGGCAGGAAGGAATATGGCTACACCTTC
TRBJ1-1 | TRBV2 | - | - | CASSEADTEAFF | TGTGCCAGCAGTGAAGCGGACACCGAAGCTTTCTTT
TRBJ1-2 | TRBV9 | - | many | CASSSRSDMHYGYTF | TGTGCCAGCAGCTCACGGTCGGACATGCACTATGGCTACACCTTC
TRBJ2-5 | TRBV5-4 | - | few | CASSLGVGQQETQYF | TGTGCCAGCAGCTTGGGTGTGGGGCAGCAAGAGACCCAGTACTTC
TRBJ2-7 | TRBV29-1 | - | - | CSVFGSYEQYF | TGCAGCGTCTTCGGAAGCTACGAGCAGTACTTC
TRBJ1-2 | TRBV27 | TRBD1 | - | CASRQGQLYGYTF | TGTGCCAGCAGGCAGGGACAGCTCTATGGCTACACCTTC
TRBJ1-1 | TRBV28 | TRBD1 | - | CASSTGQGNTEAFF | TGTGCCAGCAGTACGGGACAGGGAAACACTGAAGCTTTCTTT
TRBJ1-4 | TRBV10-1 | TRBD1 | - | CASSDATGGNEKLFF | TGCGCCAGCAGTGACGCGACAGGGGGGAATGAAAAACTGTTTTTT
TRBJ1-1 | TRBV6-5 | - | - | CASSSDRGIMNTEAFF | TGTGCCAGCAGTTCGGACAGAGGTATTATGAACACTGAAGCTTTCTTT
TRBJ2-2 | TRBV27 | - | - | CASNSAPGLSNTGELFF | TGTGCCAGCAACTCTGCCCCGGGACTCTCGAACACCGGGGAGCTGTTTTTT
TRBJ1-4 | TRBV7-2 | - | - | CASSRSSLGEKLFF | TGTGCCAGCAGCCGGAGCTCCCTGGGGGAAAAACTGTTTTTT
TRBJ2-2 | TRBV30 | TRBD2 | - | CARSQTSNTGELFF | TGTGCCAGGAGCCAGACTAGCAACACCGGGGAGCTGTTTTTT
TRBJ2-7 | TRBV7-9 | - | - | CASRGVSEITEQYF | TGTGCCAGCAGAGGGGTCAGTGAGATCACCGAGCAGTACTTC
TRBJ2-7 | TRBV6-5 | - | once | CASTQGYEQYF | TGTGCCAGCACCCAGGGTTACGAGCAGTACTTC
TRBJ1-3 | TRBV11-2 | - | few | CASSLLTGDSGNTIYF | TGTGCCAGCAGCTTACTTACGGGAGACTCTGGAAACACCATATATTTT
TRBJ2-1 | TRBV5-4 | TRBD2 | - | CASSTPSGSGSNEQFF | TGTGCCAGCAGCACTCCGAGCGGGAGCGGAAGTAATGAGCAGTTCTTC
TRBJ2-3 | TRBV6-4 | - | - | CASSLTESTDTQYF | TGTGCCAGCAGCCTTACAGAGAGCACAGATACGCAGTATTTT
TRBJ2-7 | TRBV7-9 | TRBD1 | - | CASSLRGTGFYEQYF | TGTGCCAGCAGCTTAAGGGGGACAGGGTTCTACGAGCAGTACTTC
TRBJ1-1 | TRBV18 | - | - | CASSPKLGGNTEAFF | TGTGCCAGCTCACCTAAACTGGGGGGGAACACTGAAGCTTTCTTT
TRBJ1-5 | TRBV18 | - | once | CASSLTGRGNQPQHF | TGTGCCAGCTCCCTGACGGGACGGGGCAATCAGCCCCAGCATTTT
TRBJ2-7 | TRBV5-1 | TRBD2 | - | CASSRTSGRLISYEQYF | TGCGCCAGCAGCCGGACTAGCGGGAGGCTCATCTCCTACGAGCAGTACTTC
TRBJ2-7 | TRBV6-1 | TRBD1 | - | CASSDDWGTAYEQYF | TGTGCCAGCAGTGACGATTGGGGGACAGCCTACGAGCAGTACTTC
TRBJ2-7 | TRBV5-1 | - | - | CASSLAETEYEQYF | TGCGCCAGCAGCTTGGCCGAGACAGAGTACGAGCAGTACTTC
TRBJ2-2 | TRBV7-3 | - | few | CASSPIQTGELFF | TGTGCCAGCAGCCCCATTCAGACCGGGGAGCTGTTTTTT
TRBJ2-1 | TRBV19 | - | - | CASSADTRSYNEQFF | TGTGCCAGTAGTGCCGACACACGCTCCTACAATGAGCAGTTCTTC